Listed below are T cell receptor beta chains from one sample, sequenced in a study of CD8 T cells in ankylosing spondylitis. From the 5' RACE reads, TCRdb called clonotypes with MiXCR, one entry per CDR3 protein. The table records roughly 30,000 distinct CDR3 sequences, roughly 29% of them present only once. Sequencing input: synovial fluid, either unsorted or a sorted T cell fraction (not recorded which). Every receptor here comes from a male donor with ankylosing spondylitis. The CDR3 runs from the conserved cysteine through the conserved F or W. A D gene is named only where the DNA matches it firmly. Size is omitted from some rows. Given values are once, few, many or a class for expanded clones.

CDR3 protein	CDR3 DNA	V gene	J gene	D gene	clone size	CDR3 length
CASKVGVAGGDDTGELFF	TGTGCCAGCAAGGTTGGGGTAGCGGGAGGCGACGACACCGGGGAGCTGTTTTTT	TRBV6-4	TRBJ2-2	TRBD2	few	18
CAIGDSGSGANVLTF	TGTGCCATCGGCGACAGCGGCTCTGGGGCCAACGTCCTGACTTTC	TRBV10-3	TRBJ2-6	.	.	15
CASSLGQGGSNEQFF	TGTGCCAGCAGCCTTGGACAGGGGGGAAGCAATGAGCAGTTCTTC	TRBV12-3/TRBV12-4	TRBJ2-1	TRBD1	many	15
CASSEYGDYYNEQFF	TGTGCCAGCAGTGAATATGGGGACTACTACAATGAGCAGTTCTTC	TRBV25-1	TRBJ2-1	TRBD2	.	15
CASSSTRGQPQHF	TGTGCCAGCAGCTCGACCAGGGGTCAGCCCCAGCATTTT	TRBV7-6	TRBJ1-5	.	.	13
CASSEYGGNEQFF	TGTGCCAGCAGTGAATATGGGGGAAATGAGCAGTTCTTC	TRBV25-1	TRBJ2-1	.	many	13
CASSLEQTFEQYF	TGTGCCAGCAGCTTAGAACAGACCTTCGAGCAGTACTTC	TRBV7-8	TRBJ2-7	.	.	13
CASSLSEGSNTEAFF	TGTGCCAGCAGCTTGTCTGAGGGATCGAACACTGAAGCTTTCTTT	TRBV5-5	TRBJ1-1	.	many	15
CASSLGGGEKLFF	TGTGCCAGCAGCCTGGGGGGCGGTGAAAAACTGTTTTTT	TRBV6-6	TRBJ1-4	.	few	13
CASSQFRGTPDTNYGYTF	TGTGCCAGCAGCCAGTTTCGAGGAACTCCAGATACAAACTATGGCTACACCTTC	TRBV3-1	TRBJ1-2	.	.	18
CASSYKRGSYEQYF	TGTGCCAGCAGTTACAAGCGGGGCTCCTACGAGCAGTACTTC	TRBV12-3/TRBV12-4	TRBJ2-7	TRBD2	many	14
CASSMFGQGNQPQHF	TGTGCCAGTAGTATGTTTGGACAGGGCAATCAGCCCCAGCATTTT	TRBV19	TRBJ1-5	TRBD1	many	15
CASSHPGDRKDSGNTIYF	TGTGCCAGCAGCCACCCCGGGGACAGGAAGGACTCTGGAAACACCATATATTTT	TRBV7-8	TRBJ1-3	TRBD1	few	18
CASSQAKAGESRGANVLTF	TGCGCCAGCAGTCAGGCCAAGGCAGGTGAATCGAGAGGGGCCAACGTCCTGACTTTC	TRBV23-1	TRBJ2-6	.	.	19
CASSVGLAGYMNTQYF	TGTGCCAGTAGCGTTGGACTAGCGGGATACATGAATACGCAGTATTTT	TRBV19	TRBJ2-3	TRBD2	.	16
CASSEGTSSVYEQFF	TGTGCCAGCAGTGAGGGGACTAGTAGTGTCTATGAGCAGTTCTTC	TRBV2	TRBJ2-1	TRBD2	few	15
CATSDRPGEQFF	TGTGCCACCAGTGATCGTCCAGGTGAGCAGTTCTTC	TRBV24-1	TRBJ2-1	.	.	12
CASSLVGGSNQPQHF	TGTGCCAGCAGCTTAGTGGGCGGAAGCAATCAGCCCCAGCATTTT	TRBV7-9	TRBJ1-5	.	.	15
CASSERGWTEGVEQYF	TGCGCCAGCAGTGAGAGGGGGTGGACCGAGGGAGTCGAGCAGTACTTC	TRBV10-1	TRBJ2-7	.	.	16
CASSYPSGADEQFF	TGTGCCAGCAGTTACCCATCGGGGGCCGATGAGCAGTTCTTC	TRBV6-2/TRBV6-3	TRBJ2-1	.	many	14
CASSLGKGNQPQHF	TGTGCCAGCAGTTTAGGTAAAGGGAATCAGCCCCAGCATTTT	TRBV27	TRBJ1-5	.	.	14
CSAGVAVEAFF	TGCAGCGCCGGGGTGGCAGTTGAAGCTTTCTTT	TRBV29-1	TRBJ1-1	.	.	11
CASSKSGSPQADTQYF	TGCGCCAGCAGCAAAAGCGGGAGTCCCCAGGCCGATACGCAGTATTTT	TRBV4-1	TRBJ2-3	TRBD2	once	16
CASSLARGPLEAFF	TGTGCCAGCAGCTTGGCGAGGGGGCCTCTGGAAGCTTTCTTT	TRBV5-5	TRBJ1-1	TRBD1	.	14
CASSFRTSGSDEQFF	TGTGCCAGCAGCTTCCGGACTAGCGGGTCGGACGAGCAGTTCTTC	TRBV7-9	TRBJ2-1	TRBD2	.	15
CASSIEAPGPHTEAFF	TGTGCCAGCAGCATAGAGGCCCCAGGCCCCCACACTGAAGCTTTCTTT	TRBV21-1	TRBJ1-1	.	.	16
CASSLLVNYDTQYF	TGTGCCAGCAGCCTTCTTGTGAATTACGATACGCAGTATTTT	TRBV5-6	TRBJ2-3	.	.	14
CASSGTRDRGRDEAFF	TGTGCCAGCAGTGGCACCCGGGACAGGGGGCGAGATGAAGCTTTCTTT	TRBV27	TRBJ1-1	TRBD1	.	16
CASSQGSRSGGAVGYTF	TGTGCCAGCAGCCAAGGTTCGAGATCAGGGGGCGCGGTTGGCTACACCTTC	TRBV3-1	TRBJ1-2	TRBD1	.	17